This TCR beta chain was documented in a study of T cell clonality in common variable immunodeficiency. Study conclusions and caveats: Fewer deletions and N-nucleotide insertions were reportedly seen in common variable immunodeficiency TCR beta sequences.

The germline V gene encodes CDR1 SNHLY and CDR2 FYNNEI. This CDR3 spans 15 amino acids. Most patients and controls had Caucasian heritage. Each donor provided roughly 4.5 to 8 ml of heparinized whole blood. Repertoires were generated with immunoSEQ multiplex PCR, while TCRdb's copy carries only in-frame clones and drops some. The sample offers some 60,000 clones and no singletons, the top ten holding approximately 1.6%. In this sample, this clone turned up many times. The antigen remains unidentified. A junction end diverges from the germline sequence, so it may reflect a read error. The read terminates 3 residues ahead of where the CDR3 ends, so the germline J gene completes it.

Sequenced sample: peripheral blood mononuclear cells. This sequence joins TRBV2 and TRBJ2-5; 9 nucleotides align to TRBD1. The receptor comes from a person aged 18 to 75 in good health. The CDR3 region is CASSEEGTGQETQYF. The CDR3 DNA, read in part, is TGTGCCAGCAGCGAAGAAGGGACAGGGCAAGAGACC.